Each of the 8 T cell receptor beta chains below was sequenced from the same sample in a study of neoadjuvant anti-PD-1 for oral cavity cancer. Here immunoSEQ multiplex PCR was the method, and the copy in TCRdb shows in-frame clones only, minus some. The sample has about 68,000 clones, 70% to 90% seen once. Noted time point: after neoadjuvant nivolumab, at surgical resection. This specimen was PBMCs, taken after nivolumab (anti-PD-1) treatment. All receptors come from a person aged 35-80 years with oral cavity squamous cell carcinoma.

The chain has TRBV5-1 and TRBJ2-2; TRBD1 agrees at 10 bases. V shed 2 bases, J shed 7 bases, and the junction held 5 bases outside the gene matches. This CDR3 region has 15 residues. Looked up from germline, CDR1 is SGHRS and CDR2 is YFSETQ. The CDR3 protein is CASSFGTGDGGELFF. In DNA, the CDR3 is TGCGCCAGCAGCTTCGGGACAGGGGATGGCGGGGAGCTGTTTTTT.

This clone was detected only a few times. This sequence joins TRBV28 and TRBJ1-2, with TRBD1 matching 7 bases. From germline, CDR1 is MDHEN and CDR2 SYDVKM. CDR3 length equals 14 residues. V dropped 4 bases and J dropped 4; count of bases not matched to a gene: 6. CDR3 amino acids: CASSSGTVPYGYTF. In DNA form, the CDR3 reads TGTGCCAGCAGTTCCGGGACAGTGCCCTATGGCTACACCTTC.

This chain links TRBV5-1 with TRBJ2-1; TRBD2 aligns across 13 bases. The CDR3 has 17 residues. Germline assignment: CDR1 SGHRS and CDR2 YFSETQ. J lost 3 bases, V lost 2 bases, and 5 bases had no gene match. The CDR3 DNA is TGCGCCAGCAGCTTAGGACTAGCGGGAGCAGTCTACAATGAGCAGTTCTTC. It yields the protein CASSLGLAGAVYNEQFF.

The chain joins TRBV30 to TRBJ2-1; 7 bases map to TRBD2. The CDR3 loop spans 17 amino acids. CDR1 and CDR2 (germline): GTSNPN, SVGIG (reference sequence). Trimming cost V 1 base and J 5 bases; bases outside gene matches: 14. CDR3 sequence (DNA): TGTGCCTGGAGTGGGAGAACGGGCGCGGGAGAGGACAATGAGCAGTTCTTC. Translated: CAWSGRTGAGEDNEQFF. Full variable domain (outside the CDR3, taken from reference TRBV30 and TRBJ2-1): SQTIHQWPATLVQPVGSPLSLECTVEGTSNPNLYWYRQAAGRGLQLLFYSVGIGQISSEVPQNLSASRPQDRQFILSSKKLLLSDSGFYLCAWSGRTGAGEDNEQFFGPGTRLTVL.

As regards this clone: Other nucleotide sequences from this sample produce the same CDR3. V gene TRBV7-6 combines with J gene TRBJ2-5; TRBD2 agrees at 12 bases. CDR1 is SGHVS and CDR2 is FNYEAQ in the germline V gene. CDR3 length equals 16 residues. V dropped 1 base and J dropped 2; count of bases not matched to a gene: 2. The CDR3 spells CASSLGLAGGQETQYF. The CDR3 region has the DNA TGTGCCAGCAGCTTAGGTCTAGCGGGAGGGCAAGAGACCCAGTACTTC. Looking up the rest from reference TRBV7-6 and TRBJ2-5 gives the full variable domain: GAGVSQSPRYKVTKRGQDVALRCDPISGHVSLYWYRQALGQGPEFLTYFNYEAQQDKSGLPNDRFSAERPEGSISTLTIQRTEQRDSAMYRCASSLGLAGGQETQYFGPGTRLLVL.

V and J are TRBV6-5 and TRBJ2-7; TRBD1 might be the D (6 bases). The V end was cut by 2 bases, the J end by 4 bases, with 12 bases between. This CDR3 contains 14 residues. Germline loops: CDR1 MNHEY, CDR2 SVGAGI. CDR3 sequence: CASSYNDRIYEQYF. The DNA of the CDR3 is TGTGCCAGCAGTTACAACGACAGGATATACGAGCAGTACTTC.

V gene TRBV5-4 combines with J gene TRBJ2-5; 11 nucleotides agree with TRBD2. The trim removed 5 bases at V and 4 bases at J, leaving 7 bases unmatched. The CDR3 loop spans 15 amino acids. Looked up from germline, CDR1 is SGHNT and CDR2 is YYREEE (reference sequence). The CDR3 DNA reads TGTGCCAGCAGGGAGACTAGCGGGACACGAGAGACCCAGTACTTC. It is translated as CASRETSGTRETQYF.

The chain employs TRBV28 and TRBJ1-5; D may be TRBD1 (5 bases). This CDR3 has 15 amino acids. V lost 2 bases and J 4 bases, leaving 12 bases between the germline ends. The V gene's germline CDR1 is MDHEN and CDR2 SYDVKM. CDR3 in amino acids: CASSLPRRANQPQHF. The CDR3 DNA sequence: TGTGCCAGCAGTTTACCGCGCAGGGCTAATCAGCCCCAGCATTTT.